This TCR beta chain appears in the sequencing data of a study of T-cell reconstitution after alpha-beta-depleted transplantation in children. Points from the study as a whole: The main origin of T-cell counts and diversity one year after transplant was newly produced T cells. About two months after transplant, alpha-beta T cells reportedly came from several hundred expanded graft clones. At day 60, the high TCRbeta diversity found in some patients originated from recipient T cells and thymic progenitors that had survived.

V shed 4 bases, J shed 0 bases, and the junction held 6 bases outside the gene matches. Germline V lookup: CDR1 SQVTM, CDR2 ANQGSEA. The CDR3 covers 15 residues. For TCRbeta, the library was prepared with unique molecular identifiers. TCRdb independently ran MiXCR on the PCR reads; one entry per CDR3 protein. The sample consists of 250,000 to 300,000 distinct CDR3 sequences, around 7.1% of them appearing once. About this clonotype itself: The antigen is undetermined.

The origin of this receptor is a female patient aged 2-9 years who had a stem cell transplant for Fanconi anemia, so the T cells may come from the graft donor. This sample comprised peripheral blood, obtained 360 days after TCRalphabeta/CD19-depleted stem cell transplant. The chain uses TRBV29-1 and TRBJ2-7, with 10 bases lining up with TRBD1. In DNA form, the CDR3 reads TGCAGCGTTGGAGCGACAGGGGGCGACTCCTACGAGCAGTACTTC. Protein: CSVGATGGDSYEQYF.